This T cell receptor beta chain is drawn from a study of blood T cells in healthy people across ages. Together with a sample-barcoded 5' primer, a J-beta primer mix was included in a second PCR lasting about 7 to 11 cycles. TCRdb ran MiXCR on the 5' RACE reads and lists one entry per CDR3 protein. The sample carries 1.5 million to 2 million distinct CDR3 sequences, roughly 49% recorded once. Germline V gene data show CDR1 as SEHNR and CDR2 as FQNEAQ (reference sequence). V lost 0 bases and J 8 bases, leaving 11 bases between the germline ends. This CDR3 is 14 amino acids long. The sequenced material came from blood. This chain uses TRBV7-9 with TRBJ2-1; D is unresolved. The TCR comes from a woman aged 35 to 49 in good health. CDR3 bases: TGTGCCAGCAGCTTAGCGATCCAGACTCATGAGCAGTTCTTC. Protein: CASSLAIQTHEQFF.